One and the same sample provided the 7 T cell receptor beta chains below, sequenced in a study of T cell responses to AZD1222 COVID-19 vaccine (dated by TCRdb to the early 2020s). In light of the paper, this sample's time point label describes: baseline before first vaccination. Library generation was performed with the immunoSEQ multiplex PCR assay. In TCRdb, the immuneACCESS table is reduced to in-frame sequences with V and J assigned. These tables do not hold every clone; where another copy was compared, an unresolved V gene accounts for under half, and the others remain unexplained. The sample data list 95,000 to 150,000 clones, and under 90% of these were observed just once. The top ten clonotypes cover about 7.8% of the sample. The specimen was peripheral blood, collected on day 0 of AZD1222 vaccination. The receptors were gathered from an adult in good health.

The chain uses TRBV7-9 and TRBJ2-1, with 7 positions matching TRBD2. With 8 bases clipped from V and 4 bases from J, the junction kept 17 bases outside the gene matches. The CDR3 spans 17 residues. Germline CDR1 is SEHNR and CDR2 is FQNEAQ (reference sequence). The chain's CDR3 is CASQIGWAGVGYNEQFF. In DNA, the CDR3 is TGTGCCAGCCAAATTGGATGGGCGGGAGTGGGGTACAATGAGCAGTTCTTC.

CDR3 bases: TGCGCCAGCAGCTGGGACAGGTCGAGCTCTGGAAACACCATATATTTT. This encodes CASSWDRSSSGNTIYF. This chain links TRBV5-1 with TRBJ1-3, with TRBD1 identical over 8 bases. V lost 3 bases and J lost 0; bases outside the gene matches: 5. The CDR3 runs 16 residues. Germline loops: CDR1 SGHRS, CDR2 YFSETQ.

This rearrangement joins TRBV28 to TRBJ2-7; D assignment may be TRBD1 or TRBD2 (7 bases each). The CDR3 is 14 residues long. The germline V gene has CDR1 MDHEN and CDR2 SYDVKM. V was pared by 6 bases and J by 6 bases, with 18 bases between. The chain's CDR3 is CASSPWGRGREQYF. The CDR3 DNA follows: TGTGCCAGCAGCCCATGGGGGAGGGGGCGCGAGCAGTACTTC.

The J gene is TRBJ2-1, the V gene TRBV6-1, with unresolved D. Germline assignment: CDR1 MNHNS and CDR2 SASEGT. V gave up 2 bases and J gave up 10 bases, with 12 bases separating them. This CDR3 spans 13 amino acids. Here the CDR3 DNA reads TGTGCCAGCAGTGAATATTTCCAACGGGAGCAGTTCTTC. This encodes CASSEYFQREQFF.

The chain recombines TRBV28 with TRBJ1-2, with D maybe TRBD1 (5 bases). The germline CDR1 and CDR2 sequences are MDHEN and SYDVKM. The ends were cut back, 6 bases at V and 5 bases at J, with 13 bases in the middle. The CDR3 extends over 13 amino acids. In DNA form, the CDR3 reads TGTGCCAGCAGACCAGGGCAGGAGTATGGCTACACCTTC. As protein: CASRPGQEYGYTF.

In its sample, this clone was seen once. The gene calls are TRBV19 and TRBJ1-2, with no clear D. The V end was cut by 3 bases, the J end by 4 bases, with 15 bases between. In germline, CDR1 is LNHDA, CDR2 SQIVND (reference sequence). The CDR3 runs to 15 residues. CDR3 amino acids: CASSILGRSFYGYTF. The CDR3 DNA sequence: TGTGCCAGTAGTATCCTGGGCAGGAGCTTCTATGGCTACACCTTC.

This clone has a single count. DNA for the CDR3: TGTGCCAGCTCACCCGGACTAGTGGGGATCGGGAGTGAGCAGTTCTTC. It specifies CASSPGLVGIGSEQFF. V is TRBV18 and J is TRBJ2-1; 7 bases line up with TRBD2. Germline CDR1 KGHSH, CDR2 LQKENI. The V segment lost 3 bases and the J segment 9 bases; nucleotides outside the gene matches: 14. CDR3 length: 16 residues. Supplemented by reference TRBV18 and TRBJ2-1, the full variable domain reads NAGVMQNPRHLVRRRGQEARLRCSPMKGHSHVYWYRQLPEEGLKFMVYLQKENIIDESGMPKERFSAEFPKEGPSILRIQQVVRGDSAAYFCASSPGLVGIGSEQFFGPGTRLTVL.